The rows below give T cell receptor beta chains drawn from one sample of a study of T-cell reconstitution after alpha-beta-depleted transplantation in children. TCRdb called the PCR reads again in MiXCR, with one record for every CDR3 protein. The table includes 700,000 to 950,000 distinct CDR3 sequences, 16% detected once. Specimen: PBMCs, mostly from graft donor cells, collected 360 days after TCRalphabeta/CD19-depleted stem cell transplant. These receptors were taken from a male patient between 5 and 17 years old who had a stem cell transplant for acute lymphoblastic leukemia, so the T cells may come from the graft donor. The CDR3 runs from the conserved cysteine through the conserved F or W. The D gene is left open where the match is weak. A row's size may be missing; if present it is once, few, many or a size class.

j_call: TRBJ2-7; v_call: TRBV10-3; d_call: NA; clone_size: NA; cdr3_nt: TGTGCCATCAGTGAGCCGGGTCGTCTAGAAGTGAACGAGCAGTACTTC; cdr3_aa: CAISEPGRLEVNEQYF
j_call: TRBJ1-1; v_call: TRBV10-3; d_call: NA; clone_size: NA; cdr3_nt: TGTGCCATCAGGAAGCAACAGGACCACGGTGGAGCTTTCTTT; cdr3_aa: CAIRKQQDHGGAFF
j_call: TRBJ2-5; v_call: TRBV4-1; d_call: NA; clone_size: few; cdr3_nt: TGCGCCAGCAGCCAAGTATTGAGTCGGAGTGGGGCCGGAGAGACCCAGTACTTC; cdr3_aa: CASSQVLSRSGAGETQYF
j_call: TRBJ2-7; v_call: TRBV13; d_call: TRBD2; clone_size: NA; cdr3_nt: TGTGCCAGCAGCGAATCTAGCGGACGCTACTACGAGCAGTACTTC; cdr3_aa: CASSESSGRYYEQYF
j_call: TRBJ2-2; v_call: TRBV5-5; d_call: NA; clone_size: many; cdr3_nt: TGTGCCAGCAGCTTTTTGTTTTCTGGGGTCTTGGACACCGGGGAGCTGTTTTTT; cdr3_aa: CASSFLFSGVLDTGELFF
j_call: TRBJ2-7; v_call: TRBV18; d_call: NA; clone_size: few; cdr3_nt: TGTGCCAGCTCACCGCTGAAGGGAACGACCTACGAGCAGTACTTC; cdr3_aa: CASSPLKGTTYEQYF
j_call: TRBJ2-1; v_call: TRBV12-3/TRBV12-4; d_call: TRBD2; clone_size: NA; cdr3_nt: TGTGCCAGCTACCAGCGGGAGACCTACAATGAGCAGTTCTTC; cdr3_aa: CASYQRETYNEQFF
j_call: TRBJ2-1; v_call: TRBV29-1; d_call: NA; clone_size: NA; cdr3_nt: TGCAGCGTTGGAGACAATGGGCAGTTCTTC; cdr3_aa: CSVGDNGQFF
j_call: TRBJ2-7; v_call: TRBV14; d_call: NA; clone_size: NA; cdr3_nt: TGTGCCAGCAGCCAAGGTCATAACCTCCTATCCTACGAGCAGTACTTC; cdr3_aa: CASSQGHNLLSYEQYF
j_call: TRBJ2-7; v_call: TRBV3-1; d_call: TRBD1; clone_size: NA; cdr3_nt: TGTGCCAGCAGAGACAGGGCCCTCTCCTACGAGCAGTACTTC; cdr3_aa: CASRDRALSYEQYF